This T cell receptor beta chain was retrieved from a study of shared clonotypes between healthy human individuals. Findings and caveats of the study: Naive subsets, compared against memory subsets, generally had larger estimated richness values.

CD45RO-negative CD8 cells positively selected for CCR7 made up the naive population, which excluded terminally differentiated effector memory CD45RA+ cells. For this clone: Its antigen is still unknown. Within the sample, other DNA sequences also encode this same CDR3.

V was pared by 4 bases and J by 3 bases, with 8 bases between. The CDR3 covers 12 residues. CDR1 is SGDLS and CDR2 is YYNGEE in the germline V gene. For each subset, genomic DNA was distributed in equal portions over several immunoSEQ plates. Libraries were prepared by immunoSEQ multiplex PCR; TCRdb keeps only in-frame clonotypes and omits some of them. The sample has about 2.1 million clones, 85% to 95% seen once. Source material: naive CD8+ T cells from PBMCs. The TCR originated in a man younger than 35 in good health. Some clones in this sample may be carry-over from other donors' samples. The chain has TRBV9 and TRBJ2-7; weak D call: TRBD1 (5 bases). The CDR3 here is CASSYDSYEQYF. In DNA form, the CDR3 reads TGTGCCAGCAGCTATGACAGCTACGAGCAGTACTTC.